Each of the 9 T cell receptor beta chains below was sequenced from the same sample in a study of blood T cells in healthy people across ages. Primed by a sample-barcoded 5' primer and a J-beta primer mix, a second PCR proceeded for 7 to 11 cycles. TCRdb re-called the 5' RACE reads through MiXCR, storing one row per CDR3 protein. The repertoire includes about 1.8 million distinct CDR3 sequences, less than 50% of them detected once, and over 2% sits in the top ten. Sequenced material: blood. Every receptor here comes from a woman in her thirties or forties in good health.

J is TRBJ2-7 and V is TRBV28; the D gene is possibly TRBD2 (5 bases). Germline values: CDR1 MDHEN, CDR2 SYDVKM. This CDR3 spans 15 amino acids. Between the trimmed V and J ends, which lost 6 bases and 4 bases, there was a span of 19 bases. The DNA for the CDR3 is TGTGCCAGCAGGTCCCGCGGGTCTAATTTATACGAGCAGTACTTC. Translated: CASRSRGSNLYEQYF.

This chain links TRBV24-1 with TRBJ2-3, with 7 bases that match TRBD1. The germline CDR1 and CDR2 sequences are KGHDR and SFDVKD. Losses at the gene ends were 9 bases for V and 2 bases for J; bases not matched to a gene: 4. The CDR3 is 13 amino acids. The DNA for the CDR3 is TGTGCCACCGAACAGGGGCCCACAGATACGCAGTATTTT. Residues: CATEQGPTDTQYF.

The gene calls are TRBV24-1 and TRBJ2-3; D not certain. Deletions cut 4 bases from V and 0 bases from J, with 4 bases between. The CDR3 consists of 13 residues. Germline V lookup: CDR1 KGHDR, CDR2 SFDVKD. This CDR3 is CATSEGSTDTQYF. The CDR3 DNA reads as TGTGCCACCAGTGAAGGGAGCACAGATACGCAGTATTTT.

In this sample, this clonotype turned up a few times. The rearrangement joins TRBV6-5 to TRBJ2-4, with 11 positions matching TRBD2. The closer fit of TRBJ2-5 to the DNA end suggests the J call may be wrong. Germline V gene lookup returns CDR1 MNHEY and CDR2 SVGAGI. CDR3 length: 16 residues. As DNA, the CDR3 is TGTGCCAGCAGTTACGGTTCTAGCGGGGGGAAAGAGACCCAGTACTTC. This translates into CASSYGSSGGKETQYF.

The chain carries TRBV3-1 and TRBJ2-5, with D perhaps assigned TRBD1 or TRBD2 (5 bases each). This CDR3 is 16 amino acids long. Germline CDR1 and CDR2: LGHDT and YNNKEL (reference sequence). Trimming removed 5 bases at V and 5 bases at J, with 21 bases between. CDR3 in amino acids: CASSTPRGAGSETQYF. In DNA, the CDR3 is TGTGCCAGCAGCACGCCAAGAGGGGCCGGGTCGGAGACCCAGTACTTC.

As regards this clonotype: This may be a read error, as it is one base from a much larger clone. The V and J genes are TRBV7-8 and TRBJ1-2; D call uncertain. Germline values: CDR1 SGHVS, CDR2 FQNEAQ. CDR3 length equals 12 residues. The CDR3 loop reads CTSSLVNYGYTF. The CDR3, as DNA: TGTACCAGCAGCTTAGTTAACTATGGCTACACCTTC.

This clonotype turned up a few times. The chain uses TRBV27 and TRBJ1-2; D is undetermined. V was pared by 4 bases and J by 6 bases, with 9 bases between. Germline V lookup: CDR1 MNHEY, CDR2 SMNVEV (reference sequence). CDR3 length equals 12 residues. CDR3: CASSSLKDGYTF. CDR3 sequence (DNA): TGTGCCAGCAGTTCCCTGAAAGATGGCTACACCTTC.

About this clonotype: A junction boundary mismatches the germline segment, possibly from a read error. The chain employs TRBV27 and TRBJ2-5, with 7 bases fitting TRBD1. CDR1 is MNHEY, CDR2 SMNVEV, per germline (reference sequence). The CDR3 runs to 16 residues. As DNA, the CDR3 is TGTGTCAGCAGTTTACTGTCGCATGACAGGGTTGGGACCCAGTACTTC. Its translation is CVSSLLSHDRVGTQYF.

V and J are TRBV24-1 and TRBJ2-1, with a possible D match to TRBD2 (5 bases). The V end lost 8 bases, the J end lost 6 bases, and 10 bases lay between the germline ends. This CDR3 contains 12 residues. Germline V gives CDR1 KGHDR, CDR2 SFDVKD. In DNA form, the CDR3 reads TGTGCCACCAATCGGGATGGCAATGAGCAGTTCTTC. It yields the protein CATNRDGNEQFF.